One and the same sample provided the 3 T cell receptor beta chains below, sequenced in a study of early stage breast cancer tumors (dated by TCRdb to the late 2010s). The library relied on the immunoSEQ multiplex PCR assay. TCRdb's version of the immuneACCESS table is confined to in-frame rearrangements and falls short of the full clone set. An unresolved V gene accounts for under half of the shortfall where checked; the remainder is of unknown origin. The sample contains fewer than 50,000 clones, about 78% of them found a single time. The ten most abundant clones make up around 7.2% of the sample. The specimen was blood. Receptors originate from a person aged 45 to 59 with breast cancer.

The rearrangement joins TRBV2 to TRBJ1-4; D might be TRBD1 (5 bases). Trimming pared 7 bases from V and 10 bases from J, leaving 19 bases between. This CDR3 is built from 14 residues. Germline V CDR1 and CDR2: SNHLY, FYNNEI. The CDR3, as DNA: TGTGCCAGCATTAGACAGCCGGACCTTGGAAAACTGTTTTTT. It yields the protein CASIRQPDLGKLFF.

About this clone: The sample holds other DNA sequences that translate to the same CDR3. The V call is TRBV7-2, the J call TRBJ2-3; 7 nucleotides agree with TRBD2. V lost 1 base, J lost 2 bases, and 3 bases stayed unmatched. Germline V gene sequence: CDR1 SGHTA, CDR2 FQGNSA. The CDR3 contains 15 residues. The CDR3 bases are TGTGCCAGCAGCTTAGTTAGCGGGTACACAGATACGCAGTATTTT. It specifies CASSLVSGYTDTQYF.

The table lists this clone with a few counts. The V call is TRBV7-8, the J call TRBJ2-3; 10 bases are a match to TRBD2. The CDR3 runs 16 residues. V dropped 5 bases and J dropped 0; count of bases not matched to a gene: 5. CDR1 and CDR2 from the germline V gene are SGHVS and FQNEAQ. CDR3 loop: CASSPGLAVSTDTQYF. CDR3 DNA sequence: TGTGCCAGCAGCCCAGGACTAGCGGTTAGCACAGATACGCAGTATTTT.